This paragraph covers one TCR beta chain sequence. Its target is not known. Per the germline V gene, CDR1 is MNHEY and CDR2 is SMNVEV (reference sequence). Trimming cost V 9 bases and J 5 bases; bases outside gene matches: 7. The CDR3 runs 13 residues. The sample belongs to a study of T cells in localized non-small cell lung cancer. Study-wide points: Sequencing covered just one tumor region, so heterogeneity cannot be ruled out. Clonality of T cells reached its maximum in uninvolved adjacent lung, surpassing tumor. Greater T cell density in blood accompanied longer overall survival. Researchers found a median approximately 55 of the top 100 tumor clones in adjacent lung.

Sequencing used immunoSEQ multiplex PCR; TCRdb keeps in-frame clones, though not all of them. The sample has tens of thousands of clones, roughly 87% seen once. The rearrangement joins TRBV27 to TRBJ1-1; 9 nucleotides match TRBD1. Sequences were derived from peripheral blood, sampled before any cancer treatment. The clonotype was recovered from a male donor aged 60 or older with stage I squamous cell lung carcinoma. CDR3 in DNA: TGTGCCAGTCCGGGACAGGGAGTTACTGAAGCTTTCTTT. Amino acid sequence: CASPGQGVTEAFF.